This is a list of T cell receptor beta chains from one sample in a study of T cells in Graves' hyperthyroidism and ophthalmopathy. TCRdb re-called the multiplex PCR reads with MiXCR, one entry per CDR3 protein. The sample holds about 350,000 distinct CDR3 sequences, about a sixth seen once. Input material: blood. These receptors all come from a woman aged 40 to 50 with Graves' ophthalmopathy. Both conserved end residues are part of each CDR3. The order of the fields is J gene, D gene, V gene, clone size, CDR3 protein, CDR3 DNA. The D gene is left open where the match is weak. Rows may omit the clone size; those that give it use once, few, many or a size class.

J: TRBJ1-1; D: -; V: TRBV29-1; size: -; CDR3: CSVALVNTEAYF; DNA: TGCAGCGTTGCACTAGTAAACACTGAAGCTTACTTT
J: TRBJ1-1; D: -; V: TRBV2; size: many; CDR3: CASSEGRTTEAFF; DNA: TGTGCCAGCAGTGAAGGGCGCACCACTGAAGCTTTCTTT
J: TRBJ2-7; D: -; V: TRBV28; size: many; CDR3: CASSPELEGEQYF; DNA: TGTGCCAGCAGTCCCGAACTAGAAGGCGAGCAGTACTTC
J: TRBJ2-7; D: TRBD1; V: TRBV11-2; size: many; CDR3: CASSPGTGLGREQYF; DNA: TGTGCCAGCAGCCCAGGGACAGGCCTTGGACGCGAGCAGTACTTC
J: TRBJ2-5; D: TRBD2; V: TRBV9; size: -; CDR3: CASSVRGGAQETQYF; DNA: TGTGCCAGCAGCGTACGCGGGGGGGCCCAAGAGACCCAGTACTTC
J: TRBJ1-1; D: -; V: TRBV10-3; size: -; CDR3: CAIKTREDVNTEAFF; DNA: TGTGCCATCAAGACGAGGGAAGATGTGAACACTGAAGCTTTCTTT
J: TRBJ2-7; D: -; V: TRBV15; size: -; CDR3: CATSRDLSYEQYF; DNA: TGTGCCACCAGCAGAGATCTTAGCTACGAGCAGTACTTC
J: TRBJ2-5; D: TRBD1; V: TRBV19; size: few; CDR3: CASRDRETQYF; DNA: TGTGCCAGCCGGGACAGAGAGACCCAGTACTTC
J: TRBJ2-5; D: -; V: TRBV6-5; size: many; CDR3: CASSWGVREGYRETQYF; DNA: TGTGCCAGCAGTTGGGGCGTCCGGGAAGGTTATCGGGAGACCCAGTACTTC
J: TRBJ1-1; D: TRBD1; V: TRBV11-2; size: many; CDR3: CASSFPRTGGASHTEAFF; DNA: TGTGCCAGCAGCTTTCCGCGGACAGGGGGCGCGTCGCACACTGAAGCTTTCTTT
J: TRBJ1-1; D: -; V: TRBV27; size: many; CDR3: CASSFSNTNTEAFF; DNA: TGTGCCAGCAGTTTTTCGAACACAAACACTGAAGCTTTCTTT
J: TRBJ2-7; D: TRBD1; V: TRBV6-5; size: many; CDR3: CASSLTGGGYEQYF; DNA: TGTGCCAGCAGCTTAACAGGGGGCGGTTACGAGCAGTACTTC
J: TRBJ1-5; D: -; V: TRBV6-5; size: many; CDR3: CASQSREHQPQHF; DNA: TGTGCCAGCCAAAGCAGAGAACATCAGCCCCAGCATTTT
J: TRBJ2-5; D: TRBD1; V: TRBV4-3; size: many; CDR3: CASSFDRGSGTQYF; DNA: TGCGCCAGCAGCTTCGACAGGGGGAGTGGGACCCAGTACTTC
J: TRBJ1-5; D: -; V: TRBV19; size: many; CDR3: CASSIDRKQPQHF; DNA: TGTGCCAGTAGTATAGACCGCAAACAGCCCCAGCATTTT
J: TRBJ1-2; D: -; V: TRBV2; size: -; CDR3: CASSEGVQARGYTF; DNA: TGTGCCAGCAGTGAAGGTGTACAGGCCCGGGGCTACACCTTC
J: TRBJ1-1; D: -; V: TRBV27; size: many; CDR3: CASRHDGDTEAFF; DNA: TGTGCCAGCAGACACGACGGGGACACTGAAGCTTTCTTT
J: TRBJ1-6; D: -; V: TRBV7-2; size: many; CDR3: CASSQAGRGNSPLHF; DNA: TGTGCCAGCAGCCAAGCGGGACGGGGAAATTCACCCCTCCACTTT
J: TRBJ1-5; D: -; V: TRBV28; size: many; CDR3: CASSLYLGHQPQHF; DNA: TGTGCCAGCAGTTTATACTTGGGTCATCAGCCCCAGCATTTT
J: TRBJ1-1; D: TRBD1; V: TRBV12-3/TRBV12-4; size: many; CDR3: CASSLGQLLNTEAFF; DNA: TGTGCCAGCAGTTTGGGACAGCTACTCAACACTGAAGCTTTCTTT
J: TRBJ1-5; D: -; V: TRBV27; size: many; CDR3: CASSWTINQPQHF; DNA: TGTGCCAGCAGTTGGACAATCAATCAGCCCCAGCATTTT
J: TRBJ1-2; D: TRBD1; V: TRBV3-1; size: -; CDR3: CASSRSTGGGYGYTF; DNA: TGTGCCAGCAGCCGATCCACAGGGGGTGGCTATGGCTACACCTTC
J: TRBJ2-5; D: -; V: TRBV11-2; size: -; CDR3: CASSLDLAGTGRETQYF; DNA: TGTGCCAGCAGCTTAGATCTAGCGGGGACAGGGAGGGAGACCCAGTACTTC
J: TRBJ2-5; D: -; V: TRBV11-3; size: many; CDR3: CASSLRGGTQYF; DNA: TGTGCCAGCAGCTTACGGGGTGGGACCCAGTACTTC
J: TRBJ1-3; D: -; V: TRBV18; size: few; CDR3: CASSRAELTSGNTIYF; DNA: TGTGCCAGCTCACGGGCAGAGCTTACCTCTGGAAACACCATATATTTT
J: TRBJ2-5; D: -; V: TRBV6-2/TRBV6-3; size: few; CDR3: CASSCSVASTQYF; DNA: TGTGCCAGCAGTTGCTCGGTAGCGTCGACCCAGTACTTC
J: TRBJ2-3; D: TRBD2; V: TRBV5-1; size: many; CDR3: CASSLGLAGEGDTQYF; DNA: TGCGCCAGCAGCTTGGGACTAGCGGGAGAGGGAGATACGCAGTATTTT
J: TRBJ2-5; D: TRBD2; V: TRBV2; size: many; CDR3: CASSEYRLLGTSPETQYF; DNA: TGTGCCAGCAGTGAATATAGGTTGTTGGGGACTAGCCCAGAGACCCAGTACTTC
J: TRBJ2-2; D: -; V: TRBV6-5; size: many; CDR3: CASSYIAGRPGELFF; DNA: TGTGCCAGCAGTTACATTGCAGGGCGCCCCGGGGAGCTGTTTTTT
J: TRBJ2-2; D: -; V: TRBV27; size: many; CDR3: CASSFGHTTGELFF; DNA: TGTGCCAGCAGTTTTGGACATACTACCGGGGAGCTGTTTTTT
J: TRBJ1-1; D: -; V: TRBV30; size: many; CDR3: CAWSPSYMNTEAFF; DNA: TGTGCCTGGAGTCCGTCTTATATGAACACTGAAGCTTTCTTT
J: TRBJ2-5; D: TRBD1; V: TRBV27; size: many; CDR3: CASSFRGTGLQETQYF; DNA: TGTGCCAGCAGTTTTCGGGGGACAGGCCTACAAGAGACCCAGTACTTC
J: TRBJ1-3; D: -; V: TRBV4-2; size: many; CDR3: CASSQDPPGNRAGNTIYF; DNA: TGTGCCAGCAGCCAAGATCCCCCGGGGAACCGAGCGGGAAACACCATATATTTT
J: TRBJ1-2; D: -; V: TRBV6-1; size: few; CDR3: CASSEGGSHGYTF; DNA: TGTGCCAGCAGTGAAGGAGGGTCCCATGGCTACACCTTC
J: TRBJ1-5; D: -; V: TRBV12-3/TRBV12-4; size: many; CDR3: CASSFRGPQHF; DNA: TGTGCCAGCAGTTTCCGGGGTCCCCAGCATTTT
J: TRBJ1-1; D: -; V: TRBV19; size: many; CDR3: CASSSVNTEAFF; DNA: TGTGCCAGCAGTTCAGTAAACACTGAAGCTTTCTTT
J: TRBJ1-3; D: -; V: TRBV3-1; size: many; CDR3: CASSRGVNTGNTIYF; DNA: TGTGCCAGCAGCCGTGGGGTGAATACTGGAAACACCATATATTTT
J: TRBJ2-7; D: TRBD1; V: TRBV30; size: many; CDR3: CAWGQGAREQYF; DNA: TGTGCCTGGGGGCAGGGGGCGCGGGAGCAGTACTTC
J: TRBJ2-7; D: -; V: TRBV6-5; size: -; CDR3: CASSYSRGSGHYEQYF; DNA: TGTGCCAGCAGTTACTCGAGAGGGAGCGGGCACTACGAGCAGTACTTC
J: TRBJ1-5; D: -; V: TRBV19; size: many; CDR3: CASNLQGSGNQPQHF; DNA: TGTGCCAGTAACCTACAGGGTTCGGGCAATCAGCCCCAGCATTTT
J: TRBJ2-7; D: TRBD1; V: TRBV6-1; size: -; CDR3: CASSESGQGYEQYF; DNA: TGTGCCAGCAGTGAATCAGGACAGGGCTACGAGCAGTACTTC
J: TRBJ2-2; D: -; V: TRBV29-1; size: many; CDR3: CSVELGTGAGELFF; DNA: TGCAGCGTTGAGCTCGGGACGGGGGCCGGGGAGCTGTTTTTT
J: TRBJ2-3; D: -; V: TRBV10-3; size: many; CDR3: CAISEQYTQYF; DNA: TGTGCCATCAGTGAGCAATATACGCAGTATTTT
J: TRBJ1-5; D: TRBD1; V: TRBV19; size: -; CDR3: CASIPDRNRNQPQHF; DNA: TGTGCCAGTATCCCGGACAGGAATCGCAATCAGCCCCAGCATTTT
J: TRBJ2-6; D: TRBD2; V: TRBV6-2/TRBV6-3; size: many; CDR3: CASSFQGLAPSGANVLTF; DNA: TGTGCCAGCAGTTTTCAAGGACTAGCCCCGTCTGGGGCCAACGTCCTGACTTTC
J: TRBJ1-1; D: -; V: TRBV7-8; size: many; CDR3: CASSLVRTYREAFF; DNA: TGTGCCAGCAGCTTAGTACGGACGTACCGAGAAGCTTTCTTT
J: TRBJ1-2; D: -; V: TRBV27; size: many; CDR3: CASSLSRGGNYGYTF; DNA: TGTGCCAGCAGTTTATCAAGAGGAGGGAACTATGGCTACACCTTC
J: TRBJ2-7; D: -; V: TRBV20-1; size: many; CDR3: CSARGFMELSYEQYF; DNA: TGCAGTGCTAGAGGTTTTATGGAACTCTCCTACGAGCAGTACTTC
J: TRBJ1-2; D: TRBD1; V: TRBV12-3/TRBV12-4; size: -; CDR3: CASSSGTGPRGYTF; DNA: TGTGCCAGCAGCTCGGGGACAGGCCCGAGAGGCTACACCTTC
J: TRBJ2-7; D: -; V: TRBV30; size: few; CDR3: CAWSASQEYEQYF; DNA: TGTGCCTGGAGTGCGAGCCAGGAATACGAGCAGTACTTC
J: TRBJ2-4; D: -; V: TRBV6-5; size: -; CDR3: CASSYPGGAENIQYF; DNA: TGTGCCAGCAGTTACCCAGGGGGGGCCGAAAACATTCAGTACTTC
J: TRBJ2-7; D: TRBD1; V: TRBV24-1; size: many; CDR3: CATSDSGTGAYEQYF; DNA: TGTGCCACCAGTGACTCCGGGACAGGGGCCTACGAGCAGTACTTC
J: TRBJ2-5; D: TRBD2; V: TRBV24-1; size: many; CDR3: CATSDPSGKQETQYF; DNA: TGTGCCACCAGTGACCCCAGCGGGAAGCAAGAGACCCAGTACTTC
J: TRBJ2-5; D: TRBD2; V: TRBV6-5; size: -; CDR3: CASSYYAGGPGETQYF; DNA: TGTGCCAGCAGTTACTACGCGGGAGGGCCTGGGGAGACCCAGTACTTC
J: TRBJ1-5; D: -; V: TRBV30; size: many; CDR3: CAWSVWGQPQHF; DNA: TGTGCCTGGAGTGTTTGGGGGCAGCCCCAGCATTTT
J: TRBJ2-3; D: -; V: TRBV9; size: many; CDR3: CASSVGLGSISTDTQYF; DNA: TGTGCCAGCAGCGTAGGGCTAGGGTCTATCTCCACAGATACGCAGTATTTT
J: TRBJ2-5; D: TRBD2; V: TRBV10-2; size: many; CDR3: CASSGLAEETQYF; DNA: TGCGCCAGCAGTGGACTAGCTGAAGAGACCCAGTACTTC
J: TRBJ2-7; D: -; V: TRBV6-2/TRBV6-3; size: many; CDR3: CASRPPGGALQGTGEQYF; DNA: TGTGCCAGCAGACCACCCGGGGGAGCTCTCCAAGGCACGGGCGAGCAGTACTTC
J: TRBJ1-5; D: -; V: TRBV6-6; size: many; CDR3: CASRPGRNSNQPQHF; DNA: TGTGCCAGCAGGCCGGGGCGGAATAGCAATCAGCCCCAGCATTTT
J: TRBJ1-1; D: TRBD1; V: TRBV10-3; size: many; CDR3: CAISESWTGSKTEAFF; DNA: TGTGCCATCAGTGAGTCATGGACAGGGAGTAAGACTGAAGCTTTCTTT